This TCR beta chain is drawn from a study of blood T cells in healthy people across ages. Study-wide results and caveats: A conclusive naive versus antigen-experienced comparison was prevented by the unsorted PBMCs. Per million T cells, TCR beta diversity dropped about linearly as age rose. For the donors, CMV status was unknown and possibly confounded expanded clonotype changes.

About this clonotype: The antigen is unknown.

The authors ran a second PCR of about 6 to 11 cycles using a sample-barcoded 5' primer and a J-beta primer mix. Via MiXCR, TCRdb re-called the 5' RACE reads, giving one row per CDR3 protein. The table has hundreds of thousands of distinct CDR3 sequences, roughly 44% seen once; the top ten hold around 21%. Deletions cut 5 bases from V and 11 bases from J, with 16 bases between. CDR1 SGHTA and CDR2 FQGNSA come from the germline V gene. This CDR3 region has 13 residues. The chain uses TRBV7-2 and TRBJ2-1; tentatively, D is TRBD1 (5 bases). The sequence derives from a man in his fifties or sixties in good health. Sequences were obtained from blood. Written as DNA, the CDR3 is TGTGCCAGCAGCGCAAATCCCAGGGATCAGCAGTTCTTC. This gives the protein CASSANPRDQQFF.